Ten or more counts support the clone carrying this TCR beta chain. The sample is drawn from a study of T cells in Graves' hyperthyroidism and ophthalmopathy. Study details: It was at initial diagnosis, before any treatment, that peripheral blood was collected.

The study enrolled patients aged 18 to 65 with newly diagnosed hyperthyroidism of under 2 months' duration. The CDR3 loop spans 14 amino acids. J gave up 3 bases and V 4 bases, and 4 bases lay outside the gene matches. Looked up from germline, CDR1 is KGHSH and CDR2 is LQKENI. Using RNA transcripts as the source, TCR beta CDR3 regions were amplified. HTBI primers were used for first-round RT-PCR of the TCR CDR3. MiXCR, applied by TCRdb to the multiplex PCR reads, yields one record per CDR3 protein. The data hold some 720,000 distinct CDR3 sequences, with about a sixth observed a single time. The TCR was taken from a man younger than 35 with Graves' hyperthyroidism. V and J are TRBV18 and TRBJ2-5; 8 positions agree with TRBD1. What was sequenced was blood. Here the CDR3 reads CASSQGQDKETQYF. CDR3 nucleotide sequence: TGTGCCAGCTCACAGGGACAGGATAAAGAGACCCAGTACTTC. Together with reference TRBV18 and TRBJ2-5, the CDR3 gives the full variable domain: NAGVMQNPRHLVRRRGQEARLRCSPMKGHSHVYWYRQLPEEGLKFMVYLQKENIIDESGMPKERFSAEFPKEGPSILRIQQVVRGDSAAYFCASSQGQDKETQYFGPGTRLLVL.